Reported below is one TCR beta chain. This record comes from a study of shared clonotypes between healthy human individuals. Study details: The people who gave samples were two women and a few men aged 18 to 49.

Clones were sequenced by immunoSEQ multiplex PCR, and TCRdb holds only the in-frame ones, with some missing. This table holds around 990,000 clones, approximately 80% found once. Only Caucasian adults living in Nashville, Tennessee made up the donor group. Sequencing was performed on memory CD4+ T cells from PBMCs. The sample's subset: CD45RA-negative fraction. This TCR was recovered from a young man in good health. Some clones in this sample may be carry-over from other donors' samples.

The CDR3 reads CASSVVGDANYEQYF. CDR3 nucleotide sequence: TGTGCCAGCAGCGTAGTGGGAGACGCGAACTACGAGCAGTACTTC. The chain couples TRBV9 to TRBJ2-7; D perhaps matches TRBD2 (5 bases). From germline, CDR1 is SGDLS and CDR2 YYNGEE. This CDR3 region has 15 residues. The V end lost 0 bases, the J end lost 3 bases, and 13 bases lay between the germline ends. The full variable domain, completed using reference TRBV9 and TRBJ2-7, is DSGVTQTPKHLITATGQRVTLRCSPRSGDLSVYWYQQSLDQGLQFLIQYYNGEERAKGNILERFSAQQFPDLHSELNLSSLELGDSALYFCASSVVGDANYEQYFGPGTRLTVT.